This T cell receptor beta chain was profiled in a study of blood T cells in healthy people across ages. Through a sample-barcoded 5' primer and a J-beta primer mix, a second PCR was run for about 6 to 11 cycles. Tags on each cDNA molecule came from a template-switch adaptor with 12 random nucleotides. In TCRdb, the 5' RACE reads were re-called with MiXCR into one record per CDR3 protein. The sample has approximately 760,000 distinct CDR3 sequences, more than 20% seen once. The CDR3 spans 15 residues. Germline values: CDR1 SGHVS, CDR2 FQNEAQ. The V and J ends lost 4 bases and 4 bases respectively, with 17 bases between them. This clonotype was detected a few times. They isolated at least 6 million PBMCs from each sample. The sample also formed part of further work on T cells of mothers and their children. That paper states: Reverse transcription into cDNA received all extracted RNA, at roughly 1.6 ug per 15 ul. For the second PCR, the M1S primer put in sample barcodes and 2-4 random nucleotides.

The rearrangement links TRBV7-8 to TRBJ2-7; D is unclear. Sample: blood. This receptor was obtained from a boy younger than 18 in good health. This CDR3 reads CASSSRTNGQYEQYF. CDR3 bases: TGTGCCAGCAGCTCGAGGACGAATGGGCAATACGAGCAGTACTTC.